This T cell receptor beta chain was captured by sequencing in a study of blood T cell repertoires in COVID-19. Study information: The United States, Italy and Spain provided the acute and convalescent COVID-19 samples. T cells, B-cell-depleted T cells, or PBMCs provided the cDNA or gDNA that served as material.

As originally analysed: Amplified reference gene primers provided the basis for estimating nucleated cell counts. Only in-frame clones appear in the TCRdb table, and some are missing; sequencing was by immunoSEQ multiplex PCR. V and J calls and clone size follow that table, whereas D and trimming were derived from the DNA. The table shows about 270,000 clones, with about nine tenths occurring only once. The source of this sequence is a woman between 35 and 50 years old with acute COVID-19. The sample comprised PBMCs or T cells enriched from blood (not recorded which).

CDR3 sequence: CASSERTGGGNQPQHF. Here the CDR3 DNA reads TGTGCCAGCAGTGAACGTACAGGGGGCGGCAATCAGCCCCAGCATTTT. V usage is TRBV2 and J usage is TRBJ1-5, with TRBD1 identical over 9 bases. J lost 2 bases, V lost 2 bases, and 4 bases had no gene match. The length of the CDR3 is 16 residues. Germline values: CDR1 SNHLY, CDR2 FYNNEI.